Given below is one TCR beta chain in context. The antigen it recognizes is unknown. Base quality data are lacking; no much larger clone is found one base away. Patients with a history of autoimmune disease or receiving systemic immunosuppression were excluded from the trial. In every dose cohort, peripheral blood was drawn for TCR sequencing at baseline, cycle 4 day 1, and cycle 7 day 1. Samples were obtained from an open-label, multicenter, first-in-human phase I dose-escalation trial of ivuxolimab. Adults with locally advanced or metastatic head and neck squamous cell, hepatocellular, melanoma or renal cell carcinoma were enrolled in the trial. Before TCR sequencing, CD4+ and CD8+ T cells were separately sorted from peripheral blood. This sample stems from a study of OX40 agonist ivuxolimab in advanced cancers. About the study as a whole: Ivuxolimab was an agonistic, fully human IgG2 monoclonal antibody directed against OX40 (CD134), a costimulatory receptor. The purpose of peripheral TCRbeta sequencing was to test whether ivuxolimab changed TCR sequence diversity and led to clonal T-cell expansion. The dose-escalation cohort was about 87% male with a mean age of about 60 years, ranging from roughly 20 to 80. The monotherapy dose-escalation portion (N ≈ 55 patients) of the phase I ivuxolimab trial is reported in the paper. Patients were allowed to have had prior anti-PD-1, anti-PD-L1 or anti-CTLA-4 therapy, and more than 30% of the dose-escalation patients had previously received checkpoint inhibitors. Partial responses occurred in three dose-escalation patients: two with cutaneous melanoma and one with hepatocellular carcinoma. Intravenous ivuxolimab was administered to patients every 2 weeks at six dose levels: 0.01, 0.1, 0.3, 1.5, 3 and 10 mg/kg. Among the roughly 52 dose-escalation patients, about 20 had hepatocellular carcinoma, approximately 15 melanoma, 9 renal cell carcinoma and 9 head and neck cancer.

For sequencing of the TCRbeta CDR3 region, genomic DNA was extracted from the sorted cells. TCRbeta CDR3 regions were sequenced using the immunoSEQ Assay. This is the immuneACCESS table as TCRdb keeps it, with only in-frame sequences that have V and J called. A part of the clones is gone; compared with another copy, unresolved V genes explain less than half, and the rest is unexplained. In this sample the table shows some 30,000 clones, roughly 76% of which occur a single time. The leading ten clones occupy less than 20% of the sample. Study-level results and caveats: Partial responders in the 0.1-3.0 mg/kg groups had among the lowest normalized peripheral clonal expansion, especially among CD8+ T cells. Antigen specificity was not determined for the clonally expanded peripheral T cells. After ivuxolimab, expanded clones were on average more numerous among CD8+ T cells than among CD4+ T cells. At doses of 0.1 to 3.0 mg/kg, clonal expansion of both CD4+ and CD8+ T cells in blood was seen between baseline and week 6. Low levels of normalized T-cell clonal expansion were also seen in some nonresponding patients.

The CDR3 runs 17 residues from the cysteine to the phenylalanine. Only the CDR3 portion is preserved as DNA: 51 bases, with reading frame beginning at the first base. CDR1 and CDR2, per the germline V gene (reference sequence), are MNHEY and SMNVEV. Here V drops 8 bases and J drops 0 bases, and the junction holds 7 bases not matched to any gene. Here the sequenced sample was CD4+ or CD8+ T cells sorted from blood, taken in a trial of the OX40 agonist ivuxolimab. The chain is made from TRBV27 and TRBJ2-6; TRBD1 lines up with 10 middle nucleotides. This sequence was found in an adult with an advanced solid tumor such as melanoma, head and neck, liver or kidney cancer. The DNA sequence is as follows: TGTGCCAGCCCACGGACAGGGGGGTCCTCTGGGGCCAACGTCCTGACTTTC. This is translated as CASPRTGGSSGANVLTF.